The 15 T cell receptor beta chains below all came from one sample that was sequenced in a study of Ad26.COV2.S vaccination and SARS-CoV-2 variants. Treatment indicated: 15 to 20 received Ad26.COV2.S at low or high dose, single or two shots; several received placebo; per-sample allocation not given. The study sampled participants on day 63 after the first vaccine or placebo injection. Using immunoSEQ multiplex PCR, the repertoire was profiled, and TCRdb retains in-frame clones only, with some absent. The profile shows about 350,000 clones, 85% of them singletons. The sequenced sample was peripheral blood, obtained in a trial of Ad26.COV2.S vaccine versus placebo. The receptors come from a person between 18 and 65 years old who received the Ad26.COV2.S COVID-19 vaccine or a placebo.

The CDR3 here is CASSTRGSNEKLFF. CDR3 coding DNA: TGTGCCAGCTCAACACGCGGGTCTAATGAAAAACTGTTTTTT. The V call is TRBV2, the J call TRBJ1-4; D remains unclear. The CDR3 is made up of 14 amino acids. Germline assignment: CDR1 SNHLY and CDR2 FYNNEI. Between the trimmed V and J ends, which lost 8 bases and 3 bases, there was a span of 13 bases. The full variable domain, rest sourced from reference TRBV2 and TRBJ1-4, is EPEVTQTPSHQVTQMGQEVILRCVPISNHLYFYWYRQILGQKVEFLVSFYNNEISEKSEIFDDQFSVERPDGSNFTLKIRSTKLEDSAMYFCASSTRGSNEKLFFGSGTQLSVL.

This chain uses TRBV7-2 with TRBJ2-7; D uncertain. Germline CDR1 reads SGHTA; CDR2 reads FQGNSA. The CDR3 extends over 14 amino acids. V lost 2 bases and J 9 bases, leaving 17 bases between the germline ends. The CDR3 bases are TGTGCCAGCAGCTTATTCCCCCTACCAAACGGGCAGTACTTC. Translation gives CASSLFPLPNGQYF.

This clone was seen a handful of times. This rearrangement joins TRBV5-1 to TRBJ2-7; 7 nucleotides match TRBD2. This CDR3 has 16 amino acids. The V gene end was trimmed by 4 bases and the J gene end by 1 base; junction bases not matched to a gene: 11. In germline, CDR1 is SGHRS, CDR2 YFSETQ. In nucleotides, the CDR3 is TGCGCCAGCAGCGAGACTAGCTGGGTCCCGTCCTACGAGCAGTACTTC. Translating gives CASSETSWVPSYEQYF.

This sequence joins TRBV19 and TRBJ2-7; 7 bases agree with TRBD1. Trimming removed 3 bases from V and 3 bases from J; junction bases left unmatched: 8. CDR1 is LNHDA and CDR2 is SQIVND in the germline V gene (reference sequence). The CDR3 contains 15 residues. CDR3 amino acids: CASSILQGHGYEQYF. The CDR3 DNA is TGTGCCAGTAGTATTCTACAGGGGCACGGCTACGAGCAGTACTTC. The variable domain in full, with the rest retrieved from reference TRBV19 and TRBJ2-7, is DGGITQSPKYLFRKEGQNVTLSCEQNLNHDAMYWYRQDPGQGLRLIYYSQIVNDFQKGDIAEGYSVSREKKESFPLTVTSAQKNPTAFYLCASSILQGHGYEQYFGPGTRLTVT.

The chain is built from TRBV7-9 and TRBJ2-3, with 9 bases identical to TRBD1. Losses at the gene ends were 8 bases for V and 3 bases for J; bases not matched to a gene: 9. This CDR3 has 15 amino acids. Germline V gives CDR1 SEHNR, CDR2 FQNEAQ (reference sequence). The DNA of the CDR3 is TGTGCCAGCGGCAAACAGGGGGCACGGACAGATACGCAGTATTTT. Amino acids: CASGKQGARTDTQYF.

The chain recombines TRBV7-2 with TRBJ1-5; D is unresolved. V lost 1 base to trimming and J lost 3 bases, with 7 bases between them. The CDR3 is 14 residues long. Germline values: CDR1 SGHTA, CDR2 FQGNSA. CDR3 DNA sequence: TGTGCCAGCAGCTTAGTAGGCGTCAATCAGCCCCAGCATTTT. This encodes CASSLVGVNQPQHF.

This chain joins TRBV2 and TRBJ1-3; D remains ambiguous. Germline V CDR1 and CDR2: SNHLY, FYNNEI. The CDR3 is made up of 12 amino acids. Trimming took off 6 bases at V and 1 base at J, with 4 bases between the two ends. For the CDR3, the DNA is TGTGCCAGCAGAGTTTCTGGAAACACCATATATTTT. This gives the protein CASRVSGNTIYF.

The V call is TRBV7-8, the J call TRBJ2-7; D possibly corresponds to TRBD2 (6 bases). This CDR3 is built from 16 residues. From germline, CDR1 is SGHVS and CDR2 FQNEAQ. Trimming took off 5 bases at V and 6 bases at J, with 23 bases between the two ends. CDR3 sequence (DNA): TGTGCCAGCAGCAACCTCCCTCAGAGGGAGGACGGCGAGCAGTACTTC. It yields the protein CASSNLPQREDGEQYF.

This clone was picked up one time. J is TRBJ1-6 and V is TRBV27; the D gene is possibly TRBD1 (6 bases). This CDR3 contains 16 residues. V lost 7 bases and J 7 bases, leaving 20 bases between the germline ends. CDR1 and CDR2 from the germline V gene are MNHEY and SMNVEV (reference sequence). The CDR3 region has the DNA TGTGCCAGCACTCCAATCCCGGGACAACGCAATTCACCCCTCCACTTT. This gives the protein CASTPIPGQRNSPLHF.

The V and J genes are TRBV2 and TRBJ2-1; TRBD2 is a possible D gene (5 bases). V lost 7 bases to trimming and J lost 9 bases, with 19 bases between them. This CDR3 contains 14 residues. The germline gives CDR1 SNHLY, CDR2 FYNNEI. The CDR3 DNA follows: TGTGCCAGCATGGAGCGGACTTCGTATAGTGAGCAGTTCTTC. It codes for CASMERTSYSEQFF.

This clone was counted between two and nine times. The chain carries TRBV10-3 and TRBJ2-1; 8 bases are a match to TRBD2. Germline CDR1 ENHRY, CDR2 SYGVKD. The CDR3 runs 18 residues. V was clipped by 3 bases and J by 8 bases; unmatched bases: 18. CDR3 sequence: CAISEGGRSGRPVDEQFF. The CDR3 nucleotides read TGTGCCATCAGTGAAGGGGGGAGGAGCGGGAGACCCGTGGATGAGCAGTTCTTC.

The chain couples TRBV4-3 to TRBJ2-7; D not resolved. This CDR3 spans 14 amino acids. Germline V gene data show CDR1 as LGHNA and CDR2 as YSLEER. Between the trimmed V and J ends, which lost 0 bases and 6 bases, there was a span of 12 bases. CDR3 protein: CASSQDAAVGEQYF. CDR3 coding DNA: TGCGCCAGCAGCCAAGATGCGGCCGTGGGCGAGCAGTACTTC.

This rearrangement joins TRBV7-9 to TRBJ2-1; TRBD1 agrees at 9 bases. CDR1 and CDR2 (germline): SEHNR, FQNEAQ (reference sequence). After removal of 11 bases from V and 4 bases from J, the junction contained 6 bases not matched to a gene. This CDR3 contains 13 residues. The CDR3 region is CAVTGTGYNEQFF. Written as DNA, the CDR3 is TGTGCCGTAACCGGGACAGGGTACAATGAGCAGTTCTTC.

This chain uses TRBV19 with TRBJ2-3; 7 bases line up with TRBD2. This CDR3 spans 14 amino acids. The V gene's germline CDR1 is LNHDA and CDR2 SQIVND (reference sequence). The trim removed 1 base at V and 4 bases at J, leaving 2 bases unmatched. CDR3 in amino acids: CASSIGLAADTQYF. CDR3 bases: TGTGCCAGTAGTATAGGGCTAGCGGCAGATACGCAGTATTTT.

The V and J genes are TRBV6-5 and TRBJ2-5; D might be TRBD2 (6 bases). There are 16 residues in the CDR3. The germline V gene encodes CDR1 MNHEY and CDR2 SVGAGI. V was cut by 2 bases and J by 5 bases, with 18 bases left in between. In DNA, the CDR3 is TGTGCCAGCAGTTACGATTCGACAGCCGGGGGTGAGACCCAGTACTTC. It codes for CASSYDSTAGGETQYF.